This paragraph reports one T cell receptor (beta chain). Its antigen is unknown. The repertoire was sequenced with immunoSEQ multiplex PCR; TCRdb's copy has only in-frame clones and lacks some. The sample gives 130,000 to 150,000 clones, roughly 90% of which show up once; about 1.5% is in the top ten. V lost 0 bases to trimming and J lost 0 bases, with 14 bases between them. Germline V gene lookup returns CDR1 KGHSH and CDR2 LQKENI. The CDR3 has 17 amino acids. This sample was taken from a study of T cell responses to AZD1222 COVID-19 vaccine. Broader study findings: Females made up more of the donors, who were largely white British, and clonal diversity may have come out too low. Samples come after the peak T cell response, not at day 14.

The rearrangement uses TRBV18 and TRBJ1-1; D not resolved. The receptor was isolated from an adult in good health. Source: peripheral blood, taken on day 0 of AZD1222 vaccination. The CDR3 region is CASSPPNGRTLNTEAFF. The CDR3 nucleotides are TGTGCCAGCTCACCACCGAACGGGAGGACCTTGAACACTGAAGCTTTCTTT.